This entry lists 32 T cell receptor beta chains sequenced from one sample in a study of tumor-infiltrating lymphocytes in primary liver carcinoma. TCR beta cDNA was made from around 460 ng total RNA with a constant-region primer. Three nested multiplex PCR rounds of slightly modified ARM-PCR generated TCR beta libraries. For approximately 10 cycles apiece, the opening two PCR rounds ran with TRBV1-TRBV30 forward primers and a C-beta reverse primer. TCRdb reanalysed the multiplex PCR reads using MiXCR and keeps one entry per CDR3 protein. The sample has approximately 300,000 distinct CDR3 sequences; more than 55% are singletons. RNA was extracted from whole blood without cell sorting, alongside germline DNA. Sample: peripheral blood. The receptors come from a man aged 40-50 years with primary liver carcinoma and hepatitis B virus infection.

As to this clonotype: Compared with germline, one end of the junction differs, possibly owing to a read error. CDR3 bases: TGTGCCAGCAGTCAAGGCCACAGCCCCTATGCCTACACCTTC. It specifies CASSQGHSPYAYTF. This chain uses TRBV11-2 with TRBJ1-2; D remains ambiguous. This CDR3 has 14 residues. Germline assignment: CDR1 SGHAT and CDR2 FQNNGV.

This clonotype was seen only a few times. The chain uses TRBV14 and TRBJ1-5; D remains ambiguous. V lost 0 bases and J lost 10, with 16 bases in between. CDR3 size: 15 residues. Germline loops: CDR1 SGHDN, CDR2 FVKESK. The CDR3 DNA follows: TGTGCCAGCAGCCAAGATCCGGCTACCATTAACCCCCAGCATTTT. Its translation is CASSQDPATINPQHF.

In this sample, this clonotype turned up many times. The chain uses TRBV30 and TRBJ2-7, with 7 bases lining up with TRBD2. J was trimmed by 3 bases and V by 3 bases; bases with no gene match: 11. The germline V gene has CDR1 GTSNPN and CDR2 SVGIG (reference sequence). CDR3 length: 15 residues. CDR3 sequence: CAWRGKRLALYEQYF. The CDR3 nucleotides read TGTGCCTGGAGGGGAAAGAGACTAGCCCTCTACGAGCAGTACTTC.

Note on this clonotype: A much more abundant neighbour one base away suggests this may be a read error. The genes are TRBV28 and TRBJ2-2, with a weak D call TRBD1 (6 bases). Germline-derived CDR1 and CDR2 are MDHEN and SYDVKM. The CDR3 extends over 14 amino acids. V was clipped by 2 bases and J by 10 bases, with 14 bases between them. The CDR3 loop is CASSLQQGGEELFF. As DNA, the CDR3 is TGTGCCAGCAGTTTACAACAGGGCGGCGAGGAGCTGTTTTTT.

This clonotype has at least ten counts. The genes are TRBV11-2 and TRBJ2-7; D could derive from TRBD1 or TRBD2 (5 bases each). V shed 6 bases and J shed 0 bases, with 24 bases lying between them. The CDR3 extends over 18 amino acids. Germline V gene sequence: CDR1 SGHAT, CDR2 FQNNGV. CDR3 sequence: CASRFPPGRSGSSYEQYF. DNA of the CDR3: TGTGCCAGCAGGTTCCCTCCGGGGCGGAGCGGATCCTCCTACGAGCAGTACTTC.

This clonotype was recorded only once. This chain connects TRBV5-1 to TRBJ1-2, with TRBD1 as a possible D gene (5 bases). This CDR3 has 15 amino acids. CDR1 and CDR2 (germline): SGHRS, YFSETQ. V was clipped by 4 bases and J by 4 bases, with 17 bases between them. The CDR3 DNA is TGCGCCAGCAGCCCACGCCGAGGGGATCTCTATGGCTACACCTTC. Its protein product is CASSPRRGDLYGYTF.

In regard to this clonotype: A clone one base away is much larger, so this may be a read error. The chain has TRBV29-1 and TRBJ1-2, with no clear D. Between the trimmed V and J ends, which lost 2 bases and 6 bases, there was a span of 28 bases. The V gene's germline CDR1 is SQVTM and CDR2 ANQGSEA. The CDR3 spans 18 residues. The CDR3 protein is CSVEPGPGTSAPNHGYTF. CDR3 DNA: TGCAGCGTTGAACCGGGTCCCGGCACTTCCGCCCCCAACCATGGCTACACCTTC.

This clonotype was seen more than once but under ten times. The chain employs TRBV5-1 and TRBJ1-4, with 10 bases lining up with TRBD1. V dropped 5 bases and J dropped 3; count of bases not matched to a gene: 1. The CDR3 sequence is 14 residues long. Germline CDR1 SGHRS, CDR2 YFSETQ. Written as DNA, the CDR3 is TGCGCCAGCAGAGGACAGGGGGCTAATGAAAAACTGTTTTTT. Translated, it gives CASRGQGANEKLFF.

With respect to this clonotype: The junction departs from germline at one end; a sequencing error may be responsible. This sequence joins TRBV10-3 and TRBJ2-1, with 7 bases matching TRBD2. The CDR3 sequence is 14 residues long. Germline CDR1 is ENHRY and CDR2 is SYGVKD. The CDR3 DNA reads TGTGCCACCGGGGAGGGAGGGCCCTATAATGAGCAGTTCTTC. This codes for CATGEGGPYNEQFF.

At least ten counts were recorded for this clonotype. V and J are TRBV10-3 and TRBJ2-5; TRBD2 matches at 11 bases. J was trimmed by 3 bases and V by 6 bases; bases with no gene match: 6. CDR3 length: 15 amino acids. Germline V lookup: CDR1 ENHRY, CDR2 SYGVKD. As DNA, the CDR3 is TGTGCCATCAGGCGGACTAGCGGGCCTGAAGAGACCCAGTACTTC. Translating gives CAIRRTSGPEETQYF.

This chain links TRBV28 with TRBJ2-1; tentative D call: TRBD2 (5 bases). CDR1 and CDR2 (germline): MDHEN, SYDVKM. The germline V and J ends were trimmed by 5 bases and 7 bases, with 18 bases remaining between them. The CDR3 has 15 amino acids. CDR3 nucleotide sequence: TGTGCCAGCAGTGCGACCGGACCGGGGAGAAATGAGCAGTTCTTC. Its translation: CASSATGPGRNEQFF.

The V and J genes are TRBV11-1 and TRBJ2-5; D assignment may be TRBD1 or TRBD2 (5 bases each). CDR1 is SGHAT and CDR2 is FQDESV in the germline V gene (reference sequence). The length of the CDR3 is 14 residues. V gave up 5 bases and J gave up 3 bases, with 13 bases separating them. CDR3 in DNA: TGTGCCAGCAGCCGGGACGGGATGAAAGAGACCCAGTACTTC. Protein sequence: CASSRDGMKETQYF.

With regard to this clonotype: A much larger clone lies one base from this, so it may be a read error. This chain joins TRBV4-1 and TRBJ2-7; 7 nucleotides align to TRBD1. Germline V gene data show CDR1 as MGHRA and CDR2 as YSYEKL. The CDR3 length is 14 residues. The CDR3 loop reads CASSYNRGPYDQYF. CDR3 DNA sequence: TGCGCCAGCAGCTATAACAGGGGCCCCTACGATCAGTACTTC.

On this clonotype itself: A read error may produce the germline difference seen at one junction end. The V call is TRBV6-1, the J call TRBJ2-2; D is perhaps TRBD1 (6 bases). The CDR3 totals 15 residues. The germline V gene encodes CDR1 MNHNS and CDR2 SASEGT. CDR3 residues: CASSVRTANTWELFF. The CDR3 DNA reads TGTGCCAGCAGTGTCAGGACAGCGAACACCTGGGAGCTGTTTTTT.

This clonotype was found once. A much larger clone lies one base from this, so it may be a read error. The chain uses TRBV12-3 or TRBV12-4 and TRBJ1-2; tentative D call: TRBD1 (5 bases). The V gene lost 4 bases and the J gene lost 4 bases, with 7 bases spanning the gap. This CDR3 region has 12 residues. The CDR3 protein is CASSWGSYGYTF. The CDR3 coding sequence is TGTGCCAGCAGTTGGGGCAGCTATGGCTACACCTTC.

The table lists this clonotype with many counts. The V and J genes are TRBV4-3 and TRBJ2-1, with D perhaps TRBD2 (6 bases). V gave up 0 bases and J gave up 8 bases, with 14 bases separating them. This CDR3 is built from 15 residues. Germline CDR1 LGHNA, CDR2 YSLEER. CDR3 in DNA: TGCGCCAGCAGCCAAGAGGCGAGGGGAGGCGATGAGCAGTTCTTC. Encoded protein: CASSQEARGGDEQFF.

Comments on this clonotype: No conserved phenylalanine or tryptophan ends this CDR3, so it is likely a read error. The chain carries TRBV6-8 and TRBJ2-7; 10 nucleotides agree with TRBD1. The trim removed 5 bases at V and 5 bases at J, leaving 15 bases unmatched. The CDR3 has 17 amino acids. CDR1 and CDR2 (germline): MNHGY, SAAAGT. The DNA for the CDR3 is TGTGCCAGCAGTCTCCGGGACAGGGGACGTAAGGGAAACGAGCAGTACTTA. Translating gives CASSLRDRGRKGNEQYL.

Of note for this clonotype: This sequence may be a read error, since a much larger clone differs from it by one base. The genes are TRBV6-1 and TRBJ2-7; D not certain. This CDR3 region has 14 residues. CDR1 and CDR2 (germline): MNHNS, SASEGT. CDR3 amino acids: CASRTHTSSYEHYF. The DNA for the CDR3 is TGTGCCAGCAGGACTCACACCAGCTCCTACGAGCACTACTTC.

Notes on this clonotype: This may come from a read error, since a much larger clone is one base off. Likely a read error: the CDR3 ends without its conserved phenylalanine or tryptophan. In nucleotides, the CDR3 is TGTGCCAGCAGCCGAGGAGGACAGGGATCTGAGCAGTTCATC. It encodes CASSRGGQGSEQFI. The gene calls are TRBV5-4 and TRBJ2-1; 8 nucleotides align to TRBD1. There are 14 residues in the CDR3. CDR1 and CDR2 (germline): SGHNT, YYREEE (reference sequence). V gave up 4 bases and J gave up 9 bases; unmatched junction bases: 9.

For this clonotype: This could be a read error, since a much larger clone is one nucleotide away. Given the absence of the conserved phenylalanine or tryptophan at the CDR3 end, a read error is likely. J is TRBJ2-3 and V is TRBV12-3 or TRBV12-4, with D possibly matching TRBD2 (6 bases). Trimming left V 7 bases short and J 2 bases short, with 19 bases between. The CDR3 covers 16 residues. The chain's CDR3 is CASTPGLSSFTDTQYL. The CDR3 DNA is TGTGCCAGCACCCCGGGACTTAGTTCCTTCACAGATACGCAGTATTTA.

The chain has TRBV6-2 or TRBV6-3 and TRBJ2-2; TRBD2 matches 8 bases. The germline V gene encodes CDR1 MNHEY and CDR2 SVGEGT. V was pared by 5 bases and J by 5 bases, with 13 bases of the junction left unmatched. CDR3 length equals 17 residues. DNA of the CDR3: TGTGCCAGCAGTCCCCCCCCTATCGGGAGGGGAACCGGGGAGCTGTTTTTT. As protein: CASSPPPIGRGTGELFF.

This clonotype was detected ten times or more. V gene TRBV29-1 combines with J gene TRBJ2-7; D remains unclear. The germline gives CDR1 SQVTM, CDR2 ANQGSEA. With 4 bases removed from V and 2 bases from J, the gap between germline ends came to 9 bases. The CDR3 extends over 12 amino acids. CDR3 region: CSVVGGTYEQYF. CDR3 DNA: TGCAGCGTTGTGGGCGGAACCTACGAGCAGTACTTC.

Concerning this clonotype itself: Possible read error: a much larger clone is one base away. This rearrangement joins TRBV11-2 to TRBJ2-5; the D gene could be TRBD1 or TRBD2 (5 bases each). This CDR3 is built from 17 residues. Trimming pared 3 bases from V and 5 bases from J, leaving 22 bases between. Looked up from germline, CDR1 is SGHAT and CDR2 is FQNNGV. DNA for the CDR3: TGTGCCAGCAGCTTGAAGAGGGGATCGGTGATCCTGGAGACCCAGTACTTC. This codes for CASSLKRGSVILETQYF.

The chain combines TRBV5-1 with TRBJ1-4, with D possibly being TRBD1 (5 bases). The germline V and J ends were trimmed by 0 bases and 3 bases, with 9 bases remaining between them. Per germline, CDR1 SGHRS and CDR2 YFSETQ. The CDR3 has 15 amino acids. The CDR3 DNA sequence: TGCGCCAGCAGCTTGGCCGGGACCCCTAATGAAAAACTGTTTTTT. Translation: CASSLAGTPNEKLFF.

For this clonotype: Relative to the germline gene, one junction end is altered; a read error may explain this. The rearrangement joins TRBV6-2 or TRBV6-3 to TRBJ2-6; D is possibly TRBD1 (6 bases). Germline V gives CDR1 MNHEY, CDR2 SVGEGT. This CDR3 region has 16 residues. This CDR3 reads CASRGRFPSGANVLTF. DNA of the CDR3: TGTGCCAGCAGGGGCAGGTTTCCTTCAGGGGCCAACGTCCTGACATTC.

Turning to this clonotype: A much bigger clone sits one base away, suggesting this may be a read error. The chain links TRBV4-1 to TRBJ2-1; TRBD2 might be the D (6 bases). The germline CDR1 and CDR2 sequences are MGHRA and YSYEKL. V lost 1 base to trimming and J lost 7 bases, with 20 bases between them. The CDR3 runs to 17 residues. Here the CDR3 reads CASSQGAWGVSGNEQFF. Written as DNA, the CDR3 is TGCGCCAGCAGCCAAGGTGCTTGGGGGGTCTCCGGGAATGAGCAGTTCTTC.

This clonotype has just a few counts. The rearrangement links TRBV5-1 to TRBJ2-2; D not certain. Trimming took off 2 bases at V and 5 bases at J, with 7 bases between the two ends. Germline-derived CDR1 and CDR2 are SGHRS and YFSETQ. This CDR3 has 13 residues. CDR3 residues: CASSFQDTGELFF. CDR3 sequence (DNA): TGCGCCAGCAGCTTCCAGGATACCGGGGAGCTGTTTTTT.

Details on this clonotype: This could be a read error, since a much larger clone is one nucleotide away. The gene calls are TRBV10-3 and TRBJ2-1; perhaps TRBD2 as D (5 bases). In germline, CDR1 is ENHRY, CDR2 SYGVKD. The CDR3 sequence is 15 residues long. CDR3 protein: CAISESGDRYNERFF. DNA of the CDR3: TGTGCCATCAGTGAGTCGGGAGACCGTTACAATGAGCGGTTCTTC.

The gene calls are TRBV20-1 and TRBJ2-5; 7 bases fit TRBD1. V was pared by 5 bases and J by 1 base, with 7 bases of the junction left unmatched. The germline CDR1 and CDR2 sequences are DFQATT and SNEGSKA (reference sequence). The CDR3 runs 14 residues. The CDR3 is CSAVTGWVQETQYF. The CDR3 DNA reads TGCAGTGCTGTGACAGGGTGGGTCCAAGAGACCCAGTACTTC.

Remarks on this clonotype: One base away lies a much larger clone, so this may be a sequencing read error. V usage is TRBV12-3 or TRBV12-4 and J usage is TRBJ1-4; the D is unclear. V was shortened by 2 bases and J by 11 bases, with 15 bases between the two germline ends. The CDR3 runs 14 residues. In DNA, the CDR3 is TGTGCCAGCAGTTTATCTAGCATATCCGGGAAACTGTTTTTT. It is translated as CASSLSSISGKLFF.

The table lists this clonotype with a few counts. The genes are TRBV28 and TRBJ2-7; D is ambiguous. Trimming stripped 8 bases from V and 2 bases from J, with 7 bases between. Germline assignment: CDR1 MDHEN and CDR2 SYDVKM. This CDR3 contains 11 residues. The CDR3 loop reads CASAKAYEQYF. CDR3 sequence (DNA): TGTGCCAGCGCGAAGGCCTACGAGCAGTACTTC.

This clonotype has a count of ten or more. The gene calls are TRBV6-2 or TRBV6-3 and TRBJ2-3; no definite D call. CDR1 is MNHEY and CDR2 is SVGEGT in the germline V gene. Between the trimmed V and J ends, which lost 6 bases and 3 bases, there was a span of 16 bases. The CDR3 runs 15 residues. CDR3 protein: CASSPSKLVTDTQYF. The CDR3 DNA reads as TGTGCCAGCAGCCCCAGTAAGCTGGTGACAGATACGCAGTATTTT.